A selection of T cell receptor beta chains follows, all from one sample in a study of cytomegalovirus exposure and HLA in healthy donors. TCRdb's table, derived via immunoSEQ multiplex PCR, lists solely in-frame clones and lacks some. The data show 150,000 to 200,000 clones, about 69% seen once. Source material: PBMCs. Source of these receptors: a human donor in good health. Each CDR3 is given with its conserved first and last residue. Fields, in order: J gene, V gene, clone size, D gene, CDR3 DNA, CDR3 protein. The D gene is left open where the match is weak. Expanded clones are given a class, and other clones once, few, many or no size at all.

J gene: TRBJ2-7; V gene: TRBV27; clone size: once; D gene: TRBD1; CDR3 DNA: TGTGCCAGCAGTTTCGGGACAGAATACGAGCAGTACTTC; CDR3 protein: CASSFGTEYEQYF
J gene: TRBJ1-5; V gene: TRBV28; clone size: few; D gene: TRBD1; CDR3 DNA: TGTGCCAGCAGTCCCCAGGGGGCCGGGAATCAGCCCCAGCATTTT; CDR3 protein: CASSPQGAGNQPQHF
J gene: TRBJ1-1; V gene: TRBV5-1; clone size: -; D gene: TRBD1; CDR3 DNA: TGCGCCAGCAGCTCCCCGGGACAGGGGGCCCCTGAAGCTTTCTTT; CDR3 protein: CASSSPGQGAPEAFF
J gene: TRBJ2-7; V gene: TRBV14; clone size: -; D gene: -; CDR3 DNA: TGTGCCAGCAGCCAAGATAGGGGGGAGCAGTACTTC; CDR3 protein: CASSQDRGEQYF
J gene: TRBJ1-6; V gene: TRBV7-2; clone size: -; D gene: TRBD1; CDR3 DNA: TGTGCCAGCAGCTTAGGGGACAGCTATAATTCACCCCTCCACTTT; CDR3 protein: CASSLGDSYNSPLHF
J gene: TRBJ2-3; V gene: TRBV30; clone size: -; D gene: -; CDR3 DNA: TGTGCCTGGACAGGGGACCGCACAGATACGCAGTATTTT; CDR3 protein: CAWTGDRTDTQYF
J gene: TRBJ2-1; V gene: TRBV7-3; clone size: -; D gene: -; CDR3 DNA: TGTGCCAGCAGTCCAAACGGGGGATACAATGAGCAGTTCTTC; CDR3 protein: CASSPNGGYNEQFF
J gene: TRBJ2-1; V gene: TRBV7-8; clone size: -; D gene: TRBD2; CDR3 DNA: TGTGCCAGCAGCGCCCGACTAGCGGGGGGGCGAGATGAGCAGTTCTTC; CDR3 protein: CASSARLAGGRDEQFF
J gene: TRBJ2-5; V gene: TRBV7-9; clone size: few; D gene: -; CDR3 DNA: TGTGCCAGCAGCAATTTACAGGGCCAAGAGACCCAGTACTTC; CDR3 protein: CASSNLQGQETQYF
J gene: TRBJ1-6; V gene: TRBV11-2; clone size: -; D gene: -; CDR3 DNA: TGTGCCAGCACCAACAGGGCTTCCTATAATTCACCCCTCCACTTT; CDR3 protein: CASTNRASYNSPLHF
J gene: TRBJ2-7; V gene: TRBV7-9; clone size: -; D gene: -; CDR3 DNA: TGTGCCAGCAGCCACCCCGAGTCCTACGAGCAGTACTTC; CDR3 protein: CASSHPESYEQYF
J gene: TRBJ2-7; V gene: TRBV7-8; clone size: -; D gene: -; CDR3 DNA: TGTGCCAGCAGCATGGGACACTCAAACTACGAGCAGTACTTC; CDR3 protein: CASSMGHSNYEQYF
J gene: TRBJ2-3; V gene: TRBV11-3; clone size: -; D gene: -; CDR3 DNA: TGTGCCAGCAGCTTGGGAGGCAGCCCCACAGATACGCAGTATTTT; CDR3 protein: CASSLGGSPTDTQYF
J gene: TRBJ2-7; V gene: TRBV4-1; clone size: -; D gene: TRBD1; CDR3 DNA: TGCGCCAGCAGCCAAGGACAGGGCGAAGGGGAGCAGTACTTC; CDR3 protein: CASSQGQGEGEQYF
J gene: TRBJ1-5; V gene: TRBV30; clone size: -; D gene: TRBD1; CDR3 DNA: TGTGCCTGCAGACAGGGCGATCAGCCCCAGCATTTT; CDR3 protein: CACRQGDQPQHF
J gene: TRBJ1-6; V gene: TRBV7-2; clone size: few; D gene: TRBD1; CDR3 DNA: TGTGCCAGCAGCGCGCAGGGGGGAGACAATTCACCCCTCCACTTT; CDR3 protein: CASSAQGGDNSPLHF
J gene: TRBJ1-5; V gene: TRBV7-8; clone size: -; D gene: -; CDR3 DNA: TGTGCCAGCAGCTCGGGAGATCCACATCACAATCAGCCCCAGCATTTT; CDR3 protein: CASSSGDPHHNQPQHF
J gene: TRBJ1-2; V gene: TRBV5-8; clone size: -; D gene: -; CDR3 DNA: TGTGCCAGCAGCTTCCGGCTCCGGGGATCCTATGGCTACACCTTC; CDR3 protein: CASSFRLRGSYGYTF
J gene: TRBJ1-1; V gene: TRBV23-1; clone size: -; D gene: TRBD1; CDR3 DNA: TGCGCCAGCAGTCAAAAGTCAGGGGGGATGAGAGAAGCTTTCTTT; CDR3 protein: CASSQKSGGMREAFF
J gene: TRBJ1-5; V gene: TRBV19; clone size: few; D gene: TRBD1; CDR3 DNA: TGTGCCAGTATTCCTAGGGGGCAGGGTAATCAGCCCCAGCATTTT; CDR3 protein: CASIPRGQGNQPQHF
J gene: TRBJ2-5; V gene: TRBV13; clone size: -; D gene: -; CDR3 DNA: TGTGCCAGCAGAGGGAGAGCGGAAGAGACCCAGTACTTC; CDR3 protein: CASRGRAEETQYF
J gene: TRBJ2-5; V gene: TRBV30; clone size: -; D gene: TRBD2; CDR3 DNA: TGTGCCTGGAGTAGCGGGGGTTACGAGACCCAGTACTTC; CDR3 protein: CAWSSGGYETQYF
J gene: TRBJ2-1; V gene: TRBV9; clone size: -; D gene: -; CDR3 DNA: TGTGCCAGCAGCGTACTAGCCCGGGGTAATGAGCAGTTCTTC; CDR3 protein: CASSVLARGNEQFF
J gene: TRBJ1-2; V gene: TRBV5-1; clone size: -; D gene: -; CDR3 DNA: TGCGCCAGCAGCTTGGGCGGGACGCAAAAGGGCTACACCTTC; CDR3 protein: CASSLGGTQKGYTF
J gene: TRBJ1-1; V gene: TRBV6-5; clone size: -; D gene: TRBD1; CDR3 DNA: TGTGCCAGCGGTCCCGGACAGGGGGCGGGGACTGAAGCTTTCTTT; CDR3 protein: CASGPGQGAGTEAFF
J gene: TRBJ2-1; V gene: TRBV6-4; clone size: -; D gene: TRBD2; CDR3 DNA: TGTGCCAGCAGACGACTAGCGGGGGGGAATGAGCAGTTCTTC; CDR3 protein: CASRRLAGGNEQFF
J gene: TRBJ1-4; V gene: TRBV7-9; clone size: once; D gene: TRBD1; CDR3 DNA: TGTGCCAGCAGCTTAGTAGGGACAGGGGAGGAAAAACTGTTTTTT; CDR3 protein: CASSLVGTGEEKLFF
J gene: TRBJ1-6; V gene: TRBV2; clone size: -; D gene: -; CDR3 DNA: TGTGCCAGCAGAGTTCGGACAGAAAATTCACCCCTCCACTTT; CDR3 protein: CASRVRTENSPLHF
J gene: TRBJ1-1; V gene: TRBV2; clone size: -; D gene: -; CDR3 DNA: TGTGCCAGCAGTGCGGACAACCAAAGACTGGCTTTCTTT; CDR3 protein: CASSADNQRLAFF
J gene: TRBJ2-3; V gene: TRBV5-1; clone size: -; D gene: -; CDR3 DNA: TGCGCCAGCAGCTTGGTAAGGACTAGCACAGATACGCAGTATTTT; CDR3 protein: CASSLVRTSTDTQYF
J gene: TRBJ1-5; V gene: TRBV10-3; clone size: few; D gene: -; CDR3 DNA: TGTGCCATCAGTGAATCGACACCCTATCAGCCCCAGCATTTT; CDR3 protein: CAISESTPYQPQHF
J gene: TRBJ2-3; V gene: TRBV6-5; clone size: -; D gene: TRBD2; CDR3 DNA: TGTGCCAGCAGTTCCAATAGCGGGGGGGCCACAGATACGCAGTATTTT; CDR3 protein: CASSSNSGGATDTQYF
J gene: TRBJ1-5; V gene: TRBV21-1; clone size: -; D gene: -; CDR3 DNA: TGTGCCAGCAGTTTTAAGTCGGGGACAGGGGGCCGCAATCAGCCCCAGCATTTT; CDR3 protein: CASSFKSGTGGRNQPQHF
J gene: TRBJ2-5; V gene: TRBV12-5; clone size: -; D gene: TRBD1; CDR3 DNA: TGTGCTAGTGGTTTGGTACAGGGGGAAAAGCAGTACTTC; CDR3 protein: CASGLVQGEKQYF
J gene: TRBJ2-7; V gene: TRBV18; clone size: -; D gene: TRBD1; CDR3 DNA: TGTGCCAGCTCACTGGGACAGTACTACGAGCAGTACTTC; CDR3 protein: CASSLGQYYEQYF
J gene: TRBJ1-1; V gene: TRBV7-8; clone size: -; D gene: TRBD1; CDR3 DNA: TGTGCCAGCAGCCCGGGACAGACTAACACTGAAGCTTTCTTT; CDR3 protein: CASSPGQTNTEAFF
J gene: TRBJ2-7; V gene: TRBV7-8; clone size: -; D gene: -; CDR3 DNA: TGTGCCAGCAGCTCGGGGGTAGCGGAAGCCTACGAGCAGTACTTC; CDR3 protein: CASSSGVAEAYEQYF
J gene: TRBJ1-2; V gene: TRBV18; clone size: -; D gene: TRBD1; CDR3 DNA: TGTGCCAGCTCTCCAGGGACAGCCCGGACTGGCTACACCTTC; CDR3 protein: CASSPGTARTGYTF
J gene: TRBJ2-7; V gene: TRBV18; clone size: once; D gene: TRBD1; CDR3 DNA: TGTGCCAGCTCACTAACAGGGGGCGACTCCTACGAGCAGTACTTC; CDR3 protein: CASSLTGGDSYEQYF
J gene: TRBJ1-2; V gene: TRBV4-1; clone size: -; D gene: -; CDR3 DNA: TGCGCCAGCAGCCGAAGCGGGGCAGTCTATGGCTACACCTTC; CDR3 protein: CASSRSGAVYGYTF
J gene: TRBJ2-7; V gene: TRBV7-6; clone size: once; D gene: -; CDR3 DNA: TGTGCCAGCAGCCCGATCCCTGGGCGGGGTATGAGGGAGCAGTACTTC; CDR3 protein: CASSPIPGRGMREQYF
J gene: TRBJ1-5; V gene: TRBV2; clone size: -; D gene: -; CDR3 DNA: TGTGCCAGCAGTGAAGCGCCTCTAGGGGTTGGCTTGCGACCCCAGCATTTT; CDR3 protein: CASSEAPLGVGLRPQHF
J gene: TRBJ1-6; V gene: TRBV5-5; clone size: few; D gene: TRBD1; CDR3 DNA: TGTGCCAGCAGCTCCCGGGACAGGGGGCCATCACCCCTCCACTTT; CDR3 protein: CASSSRDRGPSPLHF
J gene: TRBJ1-1; V gene: TRBV7-8; clone size: -; D gene: -; CDR3 DNA: TGTGCCAGCAGCTTACGTGGGGGAGGGGAAGCTTTCTTT; CDR3 protein: CASSLRGGGEAFF
J gene: TRBJ1-1; V gene: TRBV11-2; clone size: few; D gene: -; CDR3 DNA: TGTGCCAGCAGCTCCGGGGCGGGATACACTGAAGCTTTCTTT; CDR3 protein: CASSSGAGYTEAFF
J gene: TRBJ1-2; V gene: TRBV2; clone size: once; D gene: -; CDR3 DNA: TGTGCCAGCAGTTACAGGTCGTTTGACTATGGCTACACCTTC; CDR3 protein: CASSYRSFDYGYTF
J gene: TRBJ1-2; V gene: TRBV13; clone size: -; D gene: -; CDR3 DNA: TGTGCCAGCAGCCCGATAAGGGACACCGTTTTGGGCTACACCTTC; CDR3 protein: CASSPIRDTVLGYTF
J gene: TRBJ2-4; V gene: TRBV11-2; clone size: -; D gene: TRBD1; CDR3 DNA: TGTGCCAGCAGCTCCGGGACAGCCCCGGCCATAGGCATTCAGTACTTC; CDR3 protein: CASSSGTAPAIGIQYF
J gene: TRBJ1-5; V gene: TRBV7-9; clone size: few; D gene: -; CDR3 DNA: TGTGCCAGCAGCCTTGGGGGGTATAGCAATCAGCCCCAGCATTTT; CDR3 protein: CASSLGGYSNQPQHF
J gene: TRBJ2-7; V gene: TRBV5-1; clone size: -; D gene: TRBD1; CDR3 DNA: TGCGCCAGCAGCTTGGCTGTGGACAGGGTGTACGAGCAGTACTTC; CDR3 protein: CASSLAVDRVYEQYF
J gene: TRBJ2-7; V gene: TRBV19; clone size: -; D gene: TRBD1; CDR3 DNA: TGTGCCAGTAGTGGGACAGGGGAGGGCGAGCAGTACTTC; CDR3 protein: CASSGTGEGEQYF
J gene: TRBJ2-1; V gene: TRBV7-3; clone size: -; D gene: -; CDR3 DNA: TGTGCCAGCAGCTTAGACGGGGGAGACTACAATGAGCAGTTCTTC; CDR3 protein: CASSLDGGDYNEQFF
J gene: TRBJ1-1; V gene: TRBV15; clone size: -; D gene: -; CDR3 DNA: TGTGCCACCAGCATAAACAGGGTTGGTACTGAAGCTTTCTTT; CDR3 protein: CATSINRVGTEAFF
J gene: TRBJ2-1; V gene: TRBV2; clone size: -; D gene: -; CDR3 DNA: TGTGCCAGCAGTGGGCGTTTGCGGGGAGGTGATGAGCAGTTCTTC; CDR3 protein: CASSGRLRGGDEQFF
J gene: TRBJ1-3; V gene: TRBV19; clone size: -; D gene: TRBD1; CDR3 DNA: TGTGCCAGTAGTTCGGACAGGGTGGCCACCATATATTTT; CDR3 protein: CASSSDRVATIYF
J gene: TRBJ1-6; V gene: TRBV2; clone size: -; D gene: -; CDR3 DNA: TGTGCCAGCAGTTGGGGCAGTAATTCACCCCTCCACTTT; CDR3 protein: CASSWGSNSPLHF
J gene: TRBJ1-5; V gene: TRBV7-9; clone size: few; D gene: TRBD1; CDR3 DNA: TGTGCCAGCAGCATCCGGGACAGTAATCAGCCCCAGCATTTT; CDR3 protein: CASSIRDSNQPQHF
J gene: TRBJ2-3; V gene: TRBV7-3; clone size: -; D gene: TRBD2; CDR3 DNA: TGTGCCAGCAGCTTACTCCCTAGCGGGGGCCCCGATACGCAGTATTTT; CDR3 protein: CASSLLPSGGPDTQYF
J gene: TRBJ1-1; V gene: TRBV2; clone size: few; D gene: -; CDR3 DNA: TGTGCCAGCAGTTACGGGACACCGAACACTGAAGCTTTCTTT; CDR3 protein: CASSYGTPNTEAFF